This T cell receptor beta chain was recorded in a study of T cells in localized non-small cell lung cancer. Study observations and caveats: Longer overall survival accompanied higher blood T cell density.

The germline V and J ends were trimmed by 6 bases and 6 bases, with 17 bases remaining between them. CDR1 is MNHGY, CDR2 SAAAGT, per germline. CDR3 length: 15 amino acids. As to this clone: The antigen remains undetermined.

Sequenced by immunoSEQ multiplex PCR; TCRdb stores in-frame clones only, minus some. The profile covers around 1,300 clones, with 22% appearing a single time and just under 15% taken by the ten largest. The sequence was collected from a male donor aged 60 or over with stage III squamous cell lung carcinoma. Sequences were derived from normal lung tissue next to the tumor, sampled before any cancer treatment. The V call is TRBV6-8, the J call TRBJ2-2; no firm D call. This CDR3 reads CASRGKSLGSGELFF. The CDR3 DNA reads TGTGCCAGCAGGGGAAAGAGCCTCGGGTCCGGGGAGCTGTTTTTT.